A single sample gave rise to the 2 T cell receptor beta chains below, sequenced in a study of CD8+CD57+ T cells in acquired aplastic anemia (dated by TCRdb to the late 2010s). Sequencing was carried out with an Illumina HiSeq 2000. Genomic DNA served as template for TCR beta VDJ combination and CDR3 sequence profiling. TCRdb reran the public reads through fastp at Q25 and MiXCR, keeping productive beta chains. When rows share a CDR3 protein, they turn into one entry using the most common DNA and genes. The sample table shows approximately 45,000 distinct CDR3 sequences, and around 69% are seen once. 34% of the sample comes from the top ten. Sequencing was done on a sample of sorted CD4+, CD8+, or CD8+CD57+ T cells (not recorded which) from PBMCs. Receptor source: a human donor in good health, serving as a control.

The rearrangement uses TRBV7-9 and TRBJ2-1; D not resolved. The V and J ends lost 4 bases and 7 bases respectively, with 11 bases between them. CDR1 and CDR2 (germline): SEHNR, FQNEAQ (reference sequence). This CDR3 contains 13 residues. The CDR3 DNA follows: TGTGCCAGCAGCTCCGAAATGAGGAATGAGCAGTTCTTC. It translates to CASSSEMRNEQFF.

This clonotype was picked up many times. The rearrangement uses TRBV5-6 and TRBJ1-4; 7 bases agree with TRBD1. Germline CDR1 and CDR2: SGHDT and YYEEEE. CDR3 length: 14 amino acids. The ends lost 4 bases at V and 5 bases at J; junction bases unmatched: 5. The CDR3 DNA is TGTGCCAGCAGCGCCGCGGGACAGAATGAAAAACTGTTTTTT. Residues: CASSAAGQNEKLFF.